Following are 6 T cell receptor beta chains from one sample sequenced in a study of CD8 T cells in Susac syndrome. Random hexamers were used to reverse transcribe the RNA input (about 0.45 to 1 ug). TCRdb fed the immunoSEQ multiplex PCR reads into MiXCR, producing one record per CDR3 protein. The sample has roughly 150,000 distinct CDR3 sequences; around 94% are singletons. Sample: CD4+ T cells from PBMCs. These receptors originate from a human donor with multiple sclerosis.

The rearrangement uses TRBV29-1 and TRBJ2-2; D is unresolved. This CDR3 is built from 11 residues. Trimming pared 7 bases from V and 1 base from J, leaving 4 bases between. CDR1 is SQVTM and CDR2 is ANQGSEA in the germline V gene. The CDR3 nucleotides are TGCAGCGGGATGAACACCGGGGAGCTGTTTTTT. This codes for CSGMNTGELFF.

The chain carries TRBV30 and TRBJ1-2; 12 bases align to TRBD1. CDR1 and CDR2 from the germline V gene are GTSNPN and SVGIG (reference sequence). The CDR3 length is 15 residues. The V segment lost 2 bases and the J segment 4 bases; nucleotides outside the gene matches: 5. The CDR3 coding sequence is TGTGCCTGGAGTCGGGGGACAGGGGGCATCTATGGCTACACCTTC. Translated, it gives CAWSRGTGGIYGYTF.

The chain uses TRBV3-1 and TRBJ1-3, with D perhaps TRBD1 (5 bases). The V and J ends lost 5 bases and 2 bases respectively, with 13 bases between them. Germline-derived CDR1 and CDR2 are LGHDT and YNNKEL (reference sequence). This CDR3 region has 15 residues. The CDR3 protein is CASSSRGIPGNTIYF. The CDR3 region has the DNA TGTGCCAGCAGCTCGAGGGGTATTCCTGGAAACACCATATATTTT.

The genes are TRBV6-5 and TRBJ1-4; D unclear. Germline loops: CDR1 MNHEY, CDR2 SVGAGI. V was cut by 10 bases and J by 0 bases, with 9 bases left in between. The CDR3 contains 13 residues. CDR3 sequence: CATRIATNEKLFF. DNA for the CDR3: TGTGCCACTAGGATTGCAACTAATGAAAAACTGTTTTTT.

The chain carries TRBV29-1 and TRBJ1-4, with D maybe TRBD1 (5 bases). Trimming shortened V by 4 bases and J by 6 bases, and 12 bases separated the two germline ends. Germline-derived CDR1 and CDR2 are SQVTM and ANQGSEA. The CDR3 extends over 13 amino acids. The chain's CDR3 is CSVAGSAYEKLFF. CDR3 DNA: TGCAGCGTTGCAGGGTCAGCATATGAAAAACTGTTTTTT.

The chain is built from TRBV6-1 and TRBJ1-2; no clear D gene. This CDR3 has 13 residues. Germline V gene sequence: CDR1 MNHNS, CDR2 SASEGT. Trimming removed 1 base from V and 7 bases from J, with 10 bases in between. The CDR3 DNA follows: TGTGCCAGCAGTGAAGTTCATGGCAGTGGCTACACCTTC. Its translation is CASSEVHGSGYTF.